The 4 T cell receptor beta chains reported below all come from one sample, sequenced in a study of OX40 agonist ivuxolimab in advanced cancers. Profiling relied on immunoSEQ multiplex PCR, and the TCRdb table lists in-frame clones only, not all of them. The sample holds around 100,000 clones, roughly 93% seen once. The sequenced sample was CD4+ or CD8+ T cells sorted from blood, obtained in a trial of the OX40 agonist ivuxolimab. Receptors were obtained from an adult with an advanced solid tumor such as melanoma, head and neck, liver or kidney cancer.

The V gene is TRBV28, the J gene TRBJ2-6; D uncertain. The CDR3 length is 13 residues. V was shortened by 3 bases and J by 4 bases, with 4 bases between the two germline ends. Germline V CDR1 and CDR2: MDHEN, SYDVKM. CDR3 DNA: TGTGCCAGCAGTTTGGTGGGGGCCAACGTCCTGACTTTC. Its translation: CASSLVGANVLTF.

In DNA, the CDR3 is TGTGCCTGGAGTCAGGGCATGAACACTGAAGCTTTCTTT. Residues: CAWSQGMNTEAFF. This sequence joins TRBV30 and TRBJ1-1, with a possible D match to TRBD1 (5 bases). Germline assignment: CDR1 GTSNPN and CDR2 SVGIG (reference sequence). This CDR3 has 13 amino acids. Trimming cost V 2 bases and J 0 bases, with 7 bases left between them.

V usage is TRBV18 and J usage is TRBJ2-1; 13 nucleotides match TRBD2. CDR1 is KGHSH, CDR2 LQKENI, per germline. Trimming removed 3 bases from V and 6 bases from J; junction bases left unmatched: 2. The CDR3 has 15 amino acids. Here the CDR3 DNA reads TGTGCCAGCTCACCGGGACTAGCGGGGACCAATGAGCAGTTCTTC. It is translated as CASSPGLAGTNEQFF.

The chain recombines TRBV7-2 with TRBJ1-3; D not certain. The CDR3 covers 15 residues. Trimming cost V 1 base and J 2 bases, with 9 bases left between them. Germline V gives CDR1 SGHTA, CDR2 FQGNSA. Here the CDR3 reads CASSLGGFAGNTIYF. CDR3 DNA sequence: TGTGCCAGCAGCTTAGGGGGATTTGCTGGAAACACCATATATTTT.